The clone carrying this TCR beta chain has a handful of counts. The antigen is not known. Other DNA variants within this sample encode the same CDR3. The sample originates from a study of shared clonotypes between healthy human individuals. Whole-study findings and limits: Among donors, clonotype sharing was expected to be affected by sequencing depth.

V lost 1 base to trimming and J lost 1 base, with 8 bases between them. This CDR3 has 14 amino acids. Looked up from germline, CDR1 is SGHAT and CDR2 is FQNNGV. This table comes from immunoSEQ multiplex PCR, and its TCRdb copy is limited to in-frame clones, with some not included. The sample yields hundreds of thousands of clones, 70% to 80% seen once. The chain is built from TRBV11-2 and TRBJ2-7; no definite D call. This sequence was found in a woman aged 35 to 49 in good health. Some clones in this sample may be carry-over from other donors' samples. The sequenced material came from PBMCs. The CDR3 nucleotides are TGTGCCAGCAGCTTAGGGGGTCGTTCCTACGAGCAGTACTTC. Translated: CASSLGGRSYEQYF.